This TCR beta chain was obtained from a study of long-term antiretroviral therapy in people with HIV. Study conclusions and caveats: Regardless of time point, clones expanded before ART dominated the repertoire.

The CDR3 runs 13 residues. Germline V gene lookup returns CDR1 MNHEY and CDR2 SVGAGI. V lost 7 bases and J lost 4, with 13 bases in between. Details on this clone: Its target is not known.

Assay version v3.0 of immunoSEQ was used, and it was run at survey level. Measured with immunoSEQ multiplex PCR; TCRdb has only the in-frame clones, and not every one. The sample contains tens of thousands of clones, 70% to 90% of which appear only once. Among participants with HIV, every one received treatment in the United States. The TCR comes from a man aged 18 to 29 with HIV. This sample comprised unsorted PBMCs, obtained 0.8 years before starting antiretroviral therapy. The gene calls are TRBV6-5 and TRBJ1-1; possibly TRBD1 for D (6 bases). The CDR3 is CASIGGVITEAFF. As DNA, the CDR3 is TGTGCCAGCATTGGGGGCGTAATCACTGAAGCTTTCTTT.